This record looks at one TCR beta chain sequence and its context. Its antigen is unknown. The sample comes from a study of shared clonotypes between healthy human individuals. As for the study in general: CD4 naive and CD4 memory each took three plates per donor, while CD8 naive took two and CD8 memory one.

From germline, CDR1 is LGHNA and CDR2 YSLEER. The CDR3 totals 16 residues. V gave up 3 bases and J gave up 6 bases; unmatched junction bases: 7. Study outcomes and limitations: A small donor pool kept down the genetic and exposure-history diversity that was represented.

Sequencing was performed with immunoSEQ multiplex PCR; in TCRdb, only in-frame clones are kept and a portion is missing. The profile shows about 2,100,000 clones, just over 90% of them singletons. In the naive CD8 group, cells lacked CD45RO and were positively selected for CCR7, so terminally differentiated effector memory CD45RA+ cells were left out. The clonotype originates from a man younger than 35 in good health. Some clones in this sample may be carry-over from other donors' samples. Sequenced input: naive CD8+ T cells from PBMCs. The chain couples TRBV4-3 to TRBJ2-7; TRBD2 aligns across 14 bases. The DNA for the CDR3 is TGCGCCAGCAGCCAGACGGGACTAGCGGGAGTTGGCGAGCAGTACTTC. Residues: CASSQTGLAGVGEQYF.